These 30 T cell receptor beta chains came from one sample sequenced in a study of cytomegalovirus exposure and HLA in healthy donors. PCR employed 60 Vbeta and 13 Jbeta primers. The method was immunoSEQ multiplex PCR; TCRdb's version includes in-frame clones alone and lacks a portion of them. The sample includes under 100,000 clones, about 74% of them seen just once. The specimen sequenced was PBMCs. The receptors shown here come from a woman between 45 and 60 years old in good health and CMV-seropositive.

This clone was detected once. The V gene is TRBV27, the J gene TRBJ2-7, with 8 nucleotides matching TRBD2. The CDR3 is 16 amino acids. V lost 6 bases, J lost 0 bases, and 10 bases stayed unmatched. Germline loops: CDR1 MNHEY, CDR2 SMNVEV (reference sequence). CDR3 sequence: CASSLGGGRSSYEQYF. CDR3 nucleotides: TGTGCCAGCAGCCTTGGGGGCGGGAGGTCCTCCTACGAGCAGTACTTC.

The V gene is TRBV18, the J gene TRBJ2-3; D remains unclear. The CDR3 spans 14 residues. V was pared by 6 bases and J by 1 base, with 11 bases between. From germline, CDR1 is KGHSH and CDR2 LQKENI. The CDR3 region is CASSLLIGTDTQYF. The CDR3 DNA reads as TGTGCCAGCTCGCTACTTATCGGCACAGATACGCAGTATTTT.

The DNA for the CDR3 is TGTGCCAGCCAAACGGGGGTGGTTCATGGCTACACCTTC. It is translated as CASQTGVVHGYTF. This sequence joins TRBV28 and TRBJ1-2; D might be TRBD1 (5 bases). CDR3 length: 13 residues. Trimming cost V 8 bases and J 6 bases, with 16 bases left between them. Germline V gene data show CDR1 as MDHEN and CDR2 as SYDVKM.

The DNA of the CDR3 is TGTGCCACCAGCGCGGGGGCGGGGTATGGCTACACCTTC. As protein: CATSAGAGYGYTF. The chain joins TRBV15 to TRBJ1-2; weak D call: TRBD1 (6 bases). The CDR3 totals 13 residues. Germline lookup yields CDR1 LNHNV and CDR2 YYDKDF (reference sequence). The V and J ends lost 5 bases and 5 bases respectively, with 12 bases between them.

This sequence joins TRBV7-2 and TRBJ2-7, with TRBD1 matching 10 bases. The CDR3 loop spans 16 amino acids. The germline gives CDR1 SGHTA, CDR2 FQGNSA. The V segment lost 6 bases and the J segment 6 bases; nucleotides outside the gene matches: 14. The CDR3 is CASRHVGQGLSSEQYF. In DNA, the CDR3 is TGTGCCAGCAGACACGTGGGACAGGGGTTAAGTTCCGAGCAGTACTTC.

CDR3 region: CASSLSGRNTEAFF. The CDR3 DNA sequence: TGCGCCAGCAGCTTGTCTGGCAGGAACACTGAAGCTTTCTTT. The chain is built from TRBV5-1 and TRBJ1-1, with D hard to call. In germline, CDR1 is SGHRS, CDR2 YFSETQ. V lost 1 base and J 1 base, leaving 8 bases between the germline ends. The CDR3 is 14 residues long.

This clone was counted between two and nine times. This sequence joins TRBV2 and TRBJ2-7; D is possibly TRBD2 (6 bases). The CDR3 totals 14 residues. The ends were cut back, 3 bases at V and 5 bases at J, with 14 bases in the middle. From germline, CDR1 is SNHLY and CDR2 FYNNEI. Here the CDR3 DNA reads TGTGCCAGCAGTGATTACGCGGGACGGAACGAGCAGTACTTC. Encoded protein: CASSDYAGRNEQYF. The entire variable domain, with the rest obtained from reference TRBV2 and TRBJ2-7, is as follows: EPEVTQTPSHQVTQMGQEVILRCVPISNHLYFYWYRQILGQKVEFLVSFYNNEISEKSEIFDDQFSVERPDGSNFTLKIRSTKLEDSAMYFCASSDYAGRNEQYFGPGTRLTVT.

This clone was found a few times. The chain recombines TRBV6-5 with TRBJ1-1, with no clear D. The CDR3 spans 15 residues. V lost 2 bases to trimming and J lost 4 bases, with 14 bases between them. Germline lookup yields CDR1 MNHEY and CDR2 SVGAGI. Here the CDR3 reads CASSYIEGPGTEAFF. In DNA form, the CDR3 reads TGTGCCAGCAGTTACATAGAGGGCCCTGGCACTGAAGCTTTCTTT.

This chain links TRBV19 with TRBJ2-3, with TRBD2 identical over 10 bases. Germline CDR1 LNHDA, CDR2 SQIVND (reference sequence). The ends lost 3 bases at V and 7 bases at J; junction bases unmatched: 22. The CDR3 length is 20 residues. CDR3 region: CASSMGAGAGASGRGNTQYF. The CDR3 region has the DNA TGTGCCAGTAGTATGGGAGCAGGAGCCGGGGCTAGCGGGAGAGGAAATACGCAGTATTTT. The complete variable domain, with remaining parts taken from reference TRBV19 and TRBJ2-3, reads DGGITQSPKYLFRKEGQNVTLSCEQNLNHDAMYWYRQDPGQGLRLIYYSQIVNDFQKGDIAEGYSVSREKKESFPLTVTSAQKNPTAFYLCASSMGAGAGASGRGNTQYFGPGTRLTVL.

This clone appeared a few times. This chain connects TRBV5-1 to TRBJ2-5; 11 bases agree with TRBD2. V shed 0 bases and J 5 bases; nucleotides not matched to a gene: 6. CDR3 length: 16 amino acids. From germline, CDR1 is SGHRS and CDR2 YFSETQ. Here the CDR3 reads CASSLVSGRAFETQYF. The CDR3 nucleotides read TGCGCCAGCAGCTTGGTTAGCGGGAGGGCCTTTGAGACCCAGTACTTC. The whole variable domain, filled in from reference TRBV5-1 and TRBJ2-5, reads KAGVTQTPRYLIKTRGQQVTLSCSPISGHRSVSWYQQTPGQGLQFLFEYFSETQRNKGNFPGRFSGRQFSNSRSEMNVSTLELGDSALYLCASSLVSGRAFETQYFGPGTRLLVL.

The chain is built from TRBV19 and TRBJ2-5, with 9 nucleotides matching TRBD1. The DNA end is a closer match to TRBJ2-7, so the J assignment may be wrong. From germline, CDR1 is LNHDA and CDR2 SQIVND (reference sequence). The CDR3 sequence is 15 residues long. CDR3 DNA sequence: TGTGCCAGCTCCGGACAGGGGAAATCATCCTACGAGCAGTACTTC. Protein: CASSGQGKSSYEQYF.

This clone was counted once. CDR3 in amino acids: CASRVIGGRPNTEAFF. The CDR3 nucleotides read TGTGCCAGCAGAGTTATCGGGGGAAGGCCGAACACTGAAGCTTTCTTT. The chain links TRBV11-2 to TRBJ1-1; D might be TRBD1 (5 bases). There are 16 residues in the CDR3. Looked up from germline, CDR1 is SGHAT and CDR2 is FQNNGV. Trimming shortened V by 6 bases and J by 1 base, and 18 bases separated the two germline ends.

This rearrangement joins TRBV25-1 to TRBJ1-2; possibly TRBD1 for D (5 bases). Trimming took off 1 base at V and 8 bases at J, with 11 bases between the two ends. Germline V gene data show CDR1 as MGHDK and CDR2 as SYGVNS. There are 13 residues in the CDR3. The CDR3 reads CASSESGVRGYTF. The CDR3 DNA reads as TGTGCCAGCAGTGAATCGGGGGTGAGGGGCTACACCTTC.

This chain connects TRBV7-2 to TRBJ2-3; the D gene is possibly TRBD2 (6 bases). Germline-derived CDR1 and CDR2 are SGHTA and FQGNSA. The CDR3 length is 17 residues. V was pared by 1 base and J by 0 bases, with 14 bases between. In DNA, the CDR3 is TGTGCCAGCAGCTTAGGGGGAGGAGGGCGGAGCACAGATACGCAGTATTTT. It encodes CASSLGGGGRSTDTQYF. Based on the CDR3 plus reference TRBV7-2 and TRBJ2-3, the full variable domain is GAGVSQSPSNKVTEKGKDVELRCDPISGHTALYWYRQSLGQGLEFLIYFQGNSAPDKSGLPSDRFSAERTGGSVSTLTIQRTQQEDSAVYLCASSLGGGGRSTDTQYFGPGTRLTVL.

This clone occurred a few times. The chain recombines TRBV2 with TRBJ1-4, with TRBD1 matching 7 bases. The V gene end was trimmed by 4 bases and the J gene end by 6 bases; junction bases not matched to a gene: 8. Germline-derived CDR1 and CDR2 are SNHLY and FYNNEI. CDR3 length: 15 amino acids. CDR3 residues: CASSALGQNDEKLFF. For the CDR3, the DNA is TGTGCCAGCAGTGCACTGGGACAGAATGATGAAAAACTGTTTTTT.

This rearrangement joins TRBV7-3 to TRBJ2-2; 8 positions agree with TRBD2. With 1 base clipped from V and 7 bases from J, the junction kept 14 bases outside the gene matches. CDR3 size: 18 residues. Germline-derived CDR1 and CDR2 are SGHTA and FQGTGA. The CDR3 DNA follows: TGTGCCAGCAGCTTAAGTTCGGCCAGCGGGAGACAAGGCGGGGAGCTGTTTTTT. It encodes CASSLSSASGRQGGELFF.

The rearrangement joins TRBV28 to TRBJ1-4; D not resolved. Looked up from germline, CDR1 is MDHEN and CDR2 is SYDVKM. V lost 1 base, J lost 6 bases, and 9 bases lay in between. The CDR3 is 14 amino acids. CDR3 amino acids: CASSLSGEYEKLFF. CDR3 DNA: TGTGCCAGCAGTTTATCTGGGGAGTATGAAAAACTGTTTTTT.

The J gene is TRBJ1-2, the V gene TRBV19; TRBD1 agrees at 7 bases. CDR1 LNHDA and CDR2 SQIVND come from the germline V gene (reference sequence). V dropped 7 bases and J dropped 5; count of bases not matched to a gene: 7. The CDR3 covers 13 residues. CDR3: CASNTGDRYGYTF. As DNA, the CDR3 is TGTGCCAGTAATACAGGGGATAGGTATGGCTACACCTTC.

This chain uses TRBV25-1 with TRBJ1-1; unclear D gene. The germline CDR1 and CDR2 sequences are MGHDK and SYGVNS. V was cut by 5 bases and J by 11 bases, with 12 bases left in between. The CDR3 length is 11 residues. CDR3 nucleotide sequence: TGTGCCAGCAGTTTAACCGGAGAGGCTTTCTTT. It is translated as CASSLTGEAFF. Drawing the rest from reference TRBV25-1 and TRBJ1-1, the complete variable domain is EADIYQTPRYLVIGTGKKITLECSQTMGHDKMYWYQQDPGMELHLIHYSYGVNSTEKGDLSSESTVSRIRTEHFPLTLESARPSHTSQYLCASSLTGEAFFGQGTRLTVV.

J is TRBJ1-6 and V is TRBV28; D not certain. Looked up from germline, CDR1 is MDHEN and CDR2 is SYDVKM. This CDR3 region has 12 residues. V was pared by 4 bases and J by 10 bases, with 8 bases between. CDR3 nucleotide sequence: TGTGCCAGCAGTTCCCCGGTATCACCCCTCCACTTT. Translation: CASSSPVSPLHF.

This chain connects TRBV5-1 to TRBJ2-1; D perhaps matches TRBD2 (5 bases). V shed 0 bases and J shed 4 bases, with 5 bases lying between them. CDR1 is SGHRS, CDR2 YFSETQ, per germline. This CDR3 comprises 13 residues. In nucleotides, the CDR3 is TGCGCCAGCAGCTTGGGGACTTACAATGAGCAGTTCTTC. Its protein is CASSLGTYNEQFF.

This chain uses TRBV25-1 with TRBJ2-7; D unclear. This CDR3 region has 12 residues. Germline V CDR1 and CDR2: MGHDK, SYGVNS. Trimming took 4 bases from V and 3 from J, leaving 7 bases between them. CDR3: CASSGSGYEQYF. Here the CDR3 DNA reads TGTGCCAGCAGTGGATCAGGCTACGAGCAGTACTTC.

The chain has TRBV6-1 and TRBJ2-7; TRBD2 matches at 7 bases. This CDR3 spans 13 amino acids. Trimming at V came to 4 bases and at J to 7 bases, leaving 7 bases not matched to a gene. CDR1 is MNHNS, CDR2 SASEGT, per germline. CDR3 in DNA: TGTGCCAGCAGTGGGCGTCAGGGAGGGGAGCAGTACTTC. Translation: CASSGRQGGEQYF.

A single count supports this clone. The chain recombines TRBV5-4 with TRBJ2-7; 7 bases are a match to TRBD1. The CDR3 is 14 amino acids. Trimming took 2 bases from V and 6 from J; bases not matched to a gene: 8. The germline gives CDR1 SGHNT, CDR2 YYREEE (reference sequence). The CDR3 loop is CASSLGDRVGEQYF. CDR3 sequence (DNA): TGTGCCAGCAGCTTAGGAGACAGGGTGGGCGAGCAGTACTTC.

This clone occurred a few times. The chain uses TRBV5-4 and TRBJ2-1; weak D call: TRBD2 (5 bases). The V end lost 4 bases, the J end lost 4 bases, and 6 bases lay between the germline ends. The V gene's germline CDR1 is SGHNT and CDR2 YYREEE (reference sequence). The length of the CDR3 is 12 residues. The CDR3 region is CASSPGYNEQFF. CDR3 DNA sequence: TGTGCCAGCAGCCCGGGGTACAATGAGCAGTTCTTC.

The gene calls are TRBV28 and TRBJ1-2; weak D call: TRBD1 (5 bases). Germline values: CDR1 MDHEN, CDR2 SYDVKM. The CDR3 covers 14 residues. Trimming cost V 6 bases and J 6 bases, with 17 bases left between them. CDR3 bases: TGTGCCAGCAGGGAAAGCAGGGTTGATGATGGCTACACCTTC. Protein sequence: CASRESRVDDGYTF.

This clone was recorded a few times. This chain joins TRBV30 and TRBJ1-1; 7 positions agree with TRBD1. Germline V gene lookup returns CDR1 GTSNPN and CDR2 SVGIG (reference sequence). V was clipped by 2 bases and J by 8 bases; unmatched bases: 2. The CDR3 is made up of 11 amino acids. The CDR3 spells CAWSIGGEAFF. The CDR3 DNA sequence: TGTGCCTGGAGTATAGGGGGCGAAGCTTTCTTT.

The rearrangement joins TRBV4-2 to TRBJ2-1; the D gene is possibly TRBD2 (5 bases). Trimming took 6 bases from V and 3 from J, leaving 12 bases between them. The V gene's germline CDR1 is LGHNA and CDR2 YNFKEQ. The CDR3 covers 14 residues. The CDR3 here is CASSRREGYNEQFF. The DNA for the CDR3 is TGTGCCAGCAGTCGGAGAGAGGGCTACAATGAGCAGTTCTTC.

This chain uses TRBV4-1 with TRBJ1-2; D is possibly TRBD1 (5 bases). The ends were cut back, 0 bases at V and 5 bases at J, with 16 bases in the middle. CDR3 length: 16 residues. CDR1 is MGHRA and CDR2 is YSYEKL in the germline V gene. The CDR3 region is CASSQDRRGWQYGYTF. CDR3 nucleotide sequence: TGCGCCAGCAGCCAAGATAGGAGGGGTTGGCAGTATGGCTACACCTTC.

The rearrangement joins TRBV5-1 to TRBJ2-3; TRBD2 matches 10 bases. The CDR3 has 16 residues. Germline V gene data show CDR1 as SGHRS and CDR2 as YFSETQ. V shed 5 bases, J shed 2 bases, and the junction held 8 bases outside the gene matches. CDR3 bases: TGCGCCAGCAGAACAGGACTAGCGGTTATCACAGATACGCAGTATTTT. Its translation: CASRTGLAVITDTQYF.